A selection of T cell receptor beta chains follows, all from one sample in a study of blood T cell repertoires in COVID-19. Only in-frame clones appear in the TCRdb table, and some are missing; sequencing was by immunoSEQ multiplex PCR. The sample contains fewer than 450,000 clones, more than 70% of which appear only once. Sequences were obtained from PBMCs or T cells enriched from blood (not recorded which). The source of these receptors is a woman between 18 and 29 years old who had recovered from COVID-19. CDR3s include the opening cysteine and the closing phenylalanine or tryptophan. Fields, in order: V gene, clone size, D gene, J gene, CDR3 DNA, CDR3 protein. The D gene is left open where the match is weak. Size is stated for part of the rows, as once, few or many counts, or as a class when the clone is expanded.

v_call: TRBV5-6
clone_size: .
d_call: TRBD1
j_call: TRBJ1-6
cdr3_nt: TGTGCCAGCAGCGGAAAAACAGGGGTACATTCACCCCTCCACTTT
cdr3_aa: CASSGKTGVHSPLHF

v_call: TRBV15
clone_size: .
d_call: TRBD1
j_call: TRBJ1-1
cdr3_nt: TGTGCCACCAGCAGGGGGACAGGGGGCGCCGGTACTGAAGCTTTCTTT
cdr3_aa: CATSRGTGGAGTEAFF

v_call: TRBV5-6
clone_size: once
d_call: .
j_call: TRBJ2-3
cdr3_nt: TGTGCCAGCAGCTTGGGAGGGAGCACAGATACGCAGTATTTT
cdr3_aa: CASSLGGSTDTQYF

v_call: TRBV15
clone_size: .
d_call: TRBD1
j_call: TRBJ1-6
cdr3_nt: TGTGCCACCAGCCGAGACAGGGTAGAGAATTCACCCCTCCACTTT
cdr3_aa: CATSRDRVENSPLHF

v_call: TRBV5-8
clone_size: .
d_call: .
j_call: TRBJ1-6
cdr3_nt: TGTGCCAGCAGCCCGCGAGTCCGTTATAATTCACCCCTCCACTTT
cdr3_aa: CASSPRVRYNSPLHF

v_call: TRBV3-1/TRBV3-2
clone_size: once
d_call: .
j_call: TRBJ1-2
cdr3_nt: TGTGCCAGCAGCCAAGAAGATGACGGCAGGGGTTCTAACTATGGCTACACCTTC
cdr3_aa: CASSQEDDGRGSNYGYTF

v_call: TRBV9
clone_size: .
d_call: TRBD1
j_call: TRBJ2-3
cdr3_nt: TGTGCCAGCAGCCCCCGGACAGGGGCCAGCACAGATACGCAGTATTTT
cdr3_aa: CASSPRTGASTDTQYF

v_call: TRBV2
clone_size: .
d_call: TRBD2
j_call: TRBJ2-1
cdr3_nt: TGTGCCAGCGTGACTAGCGTGTACAATGAGCAGTTCTTC
cdr3_aa: CASVTSVYNEQFF

v_call: TRBV5-4
clone_size: .
d_call: TRBD1
j_call: TRBJ1-6
cdr3_nt: TGTGCCAGCAGCTGGGACAGGGGGGTGGGTTCACCCCTCCACTTT
cdr3_aa: CASSWDRGVGSPLHF

v_call: TRBV7-9
clone_size: .
d_call: TRBD1
j_call: TRBJ2-5
cdr3_nt: TGTGCCAGCAGCCTCTTGACAGGGGCCCAAGAGACCCAGTACTTC
cdr3_aa: CASSLLTGAQETQYF

v_call: TRBV9
clone_size: .
d_call: .
j_call: TRBJ1-6
cdr3_nt: TGTGCCAGCAGCCCGAGCGGAGGTCTGGATTCACCCCTCCACTTT
cdr3_aa: CASSPSGGLDSPLHF

v_call: TRBV9
clone_size: .
d_call: .
j_call: TRBJ2-1
cdr3_nt: TGTGCCAGCAGCGTAGCGGGTTACAATGAGCAGTTCTTC
cdr3_aa: CASSVAGYNEQFF

v_call: TRBV5-5
clone_size: once
d_call: TRBD2
j_call: TRBJ2-5
cdr3_nt: TGTGCCAGCAGCTTCGGGGGGGGCGTAGAGACCCAGTACTTC
cdr3_aa: CASSFGGGVETQYF

v_call: TRBV6-5
clone_size: .
d_call: .
j_call: TRBJ1-1
cdr3_nt: TGTGCCAGCAGCCGCCAGGGCGGGGACACTGAAGCTTTCTTT
cdr3_aa: CASSRQGGDTEAFF

v_call: TRBV28
clone_size: .
d_call: TRBD2
j_call: TRBJ2-3
cdr3_nt: TGTGCCAGCGTTAGACTAGCGGGGACCACAGATACGCAGTATTTT
cdr3_aa: CASVRLAGTTDTQYF

v_call: TRBV1
clone_size: .
d_call: .
j_call: TRBJ2-2
cdr3_nt: TGCACCAGCAGCCGGAGCTTGCACAGGGGGACCGGGGAGCTGTTTTTT
cdr3_aa: CTSSRSLHRGTGELFF